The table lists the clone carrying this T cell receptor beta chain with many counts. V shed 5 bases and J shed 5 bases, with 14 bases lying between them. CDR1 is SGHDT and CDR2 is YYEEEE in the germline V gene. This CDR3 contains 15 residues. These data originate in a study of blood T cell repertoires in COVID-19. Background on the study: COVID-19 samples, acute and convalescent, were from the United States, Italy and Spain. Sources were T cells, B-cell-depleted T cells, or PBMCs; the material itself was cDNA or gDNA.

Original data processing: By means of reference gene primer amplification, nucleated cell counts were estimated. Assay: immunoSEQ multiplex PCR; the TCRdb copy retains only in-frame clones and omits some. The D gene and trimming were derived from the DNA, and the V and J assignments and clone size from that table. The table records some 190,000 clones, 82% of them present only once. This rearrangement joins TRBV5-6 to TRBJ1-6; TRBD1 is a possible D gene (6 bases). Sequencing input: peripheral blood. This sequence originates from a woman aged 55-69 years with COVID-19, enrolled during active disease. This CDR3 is CASRPRTVNNSPLHF. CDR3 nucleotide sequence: TGTGCCAGCAGACCCCGGACAGTTAATAATTCACCCCTCCACTTT. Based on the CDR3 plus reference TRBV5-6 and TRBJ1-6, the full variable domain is DAGVTQSPTHLIKTRGQQVTLRCSPKSGHDTVSWYQQALGQGPQFIFQYYEEEERQRGNFPDRFSGHQFPNYSSELNVNALLLGDSALYLCASRPRTVNNSPLHFGNGTRLTVT.